These 30 T cell receptor beta chains share one sample of origin, sequenced in a study of blood T cell repertoires in COVID-19. Assay used: immunoSEQ multiplex PCR; TCRdb lists only in-frame clones, some missing. The data hold under 450,000 clones, with approximately 88% observed a single time. The source material was peripheral blood. The source is a woman aged 50 to 60 with COVID-19, enrolled during active disease.

The sample holds one count of this clone. J is TRBJ1-2 and V is TRBV9; no firm D call. Per germline, CDR1 SGDLS and CDR2 YYNGEE. This CDR3 contains 12 residues. V was shortened by 0 bases and J by 8 bases, with 8 bases between the two germline ends. In nucleotides, the CDR3 is TGTGCCAGCAGCGTAGGGCGACTAGGCTACACCTTC. Protein product: CASSVGRLGYTF.

This chain connects TRBV6-1 to TRBJ2-7, with a tentative D call TRBD1 (6 bases). CDR3 length equals 16 residues. Looked up from germline, CDR1 is MNHNS and CDR2 is SASEGT. The germline V and J ends were trimmed by 2 bases and 0 bases, with 14 bases remaining between them. The DNA of the CDR3 is TGTGCCAGCAGTGAACGGGCAGGGGCTAGCTCCTACGAGCAGTACTTC. Translating gives CASSERAGASSYEQYF.

The chain employs TRBV5-8 and TRBJ1-4; possible D gene TRBD1, 5 bases. V was pared by 3 bases and J by 4 bases, with 13 bases between. CDR1 SGHTS and CDR2 YDEGEE come from the germline V gene. The CDR3 totals 15 residues. The CDR3 DNA is TGTGCCAGCAGCTCCGAGACAGAACTTAATGAAAAACTGTTTTTT. Translated: CASSSETELNEKLFF.

The chain recombines TRBV5-4 with TRBJ2-3; weak D call: TRBD1 (5 bases). The germline V gene encodes CDR1 SGHNT and CDR2 YYREEE (reference sequence). The CDR3 consists of 16 residues. The V end lost 2 bases, the J end lost 0 bases, and 13 bases lay between the germline ends. In nucleotides, the CDR3 is TGTGCCAGCAGCTTACCGCGACAGACTAGCACAGATACGCAGTATTTT. Translated, it gives CASSLPRQTSTDTQYF.

V and J are TRBV27 and TRBJ2-3; weak D call: TRBD2 (6 bases). The CDR3 totals 15 residues. Per the germline V gene, CDR1 is MNHEY and CDR2 is SMNVEV (reference sequence). V lost 5 bases and J lost 1, with 13 bases in between. The CDR3 DNA follows: TGTGCCAGCAGTCTCCGGGGGAGCGGCACAGATACGCAGTATTTT. Translation: CASSLRGSGTDTQYF.

J is TRBJ1-3 and V is TRBV12-3 or TRBV12-4; TRBD1 is a possible D gene (5 bases). Between the trimmed V and J ends, which lost 8 bases and 8 bases, there was a span of 16 bases. The CDR3 is made up of 13 amino acids. The CDR3 DNA is TGTGCCAGCGGGGGGGATTTCGGAGACACCATATATTTT. It translates to CASGGDFGDTIYF.

This clone was recorded only once. The rearrangement links TRBV4-1 to TRBJ2-5, with D possibly TRBD2 on 6 matching bases. V lost 2 bases and J lost 1, with 14 bases in between. This CDR3 contains 16 residues. CDR1 is MGHRA, CDR2 YSYEKL, per germline. The chain's CDR3 is CASSQTWRGSQETQYF. CDR3 nucleotide sequence: TGCGCCAGCAGCCAAACGTGGCGGGGATCCCAAGAGACCCAGTACTTC.

This chain connects TRBV9 to TRBJ1-4; 8 nucleotides match TRBD1. The CDR3 loop spans 15 amino acids. Germline values: CDR1 SGDLS, CDR2 YYNGEE. V trimming: 0 bases; J trimming: 8 bases; junction bases outside the gene matches: 6. The CDR3 loop reads CASSVGGQAGEKLFF. The CDR3 bases are TGTGCCAGCAGCGTAGGGGGACAGGCTGGGGAAAAACTGTTTTTT.

This clone was recorded only once. The chain employs TRBV7-9 and TRBJ1-1; no clear D gene. The CDR3 runs to 12 residues. Trimming took off 5 bases at V and 1 base at J, with 5 bases between the two ends. Germline V gene lookup returns CDR1 SEHNR and CDR2 FQNEAQ (reference sequence). The chain's CDR3 is CASSRQNTEAFF. The CDR3 DNA is TGTGCCAGCAGCCGACAGAACACTGAAGCTTTCTTT. The variable domain in full, completed from reference TRBV7-9 and TRBJ1-1, reads DTGVSQNPRHKITKRGQNVTFRCDPISEHNRLYWYRQTLGQGPEFLTYFQNEAQLEKSRLLSDRFSAERPKGSFSTLEIQRTEQGDSAMYLCASSRQNTEAFFGQGTRLTVV.

The gene calls are TRBV20-1 and TRBJ1-1; D unclear. The V end was cut by 5 bases, the J end by 3 bases, with 7 bases between. CDR3 length: 11 residues. Looked up from germline, CDR1 is DFQATT and CDR2 is SNEGSKA (reference sequence). The CDR3 is CSAPQHTEAFF. In nucleotides, the CDR3 is TGCAGTGCTCCACAGCACACTGAAGCTTTCTTT.

Concerning this clone: Different DNA sequences within this sample yield the same CDR3. V and J are TRBV5-4 and TRBJ2-1; D gene uncertain. CDR1 is SGHNT and CDR2 is YYREEE in the germline V gene (reference sequence). Trimming took 4 bases from V and 1 from J, leaving 6 bases between them. CDR3 size: 13 residues. CDR3 DNA sequence: TGTGCCAGCAGCCCAGGATCCTACAATGAGCAGTTCTTC. Its protein is CASSPGSYNEQFF.

V usage is TRBV16 and J usage is TRBJ2-7; 9 bases are shared with TRBD2. Trimming took 7 bases from V and 5 from J; bases not matched to a gene: 9. Per the germline V gene, CDR1 is KGHSY and CDR2 is FQNENV. This CDR3 has 14 amino acids. CDR3 in DNA: TGTGCCAGCACCTCACGAGTAGCGGGGGACGAGCAGTACTTC. This sequence encodes CASTSRVAGDEQYF.

The chain joins TRBV28 to TRBJ2-1, with 9 bases identical to TRBD1. This CDR3 has 15 amino acids. J gave up 5 bases and V 3 bases, and 5 bases lay outside the gene matches. CDR1 and CDR2 (germline): MDHEN, SYDVKM. CDR3 in amino acids: CASSFVQGAHNEQFF. The DNA of the CDR3 is TGTGCCAGCAGTTTTGTACAGGGGGCCCACAATGAGCAGTTCTTC.

The rearrangement joins TRBV27 to TRBJ1-5; 7 bases map to TRBD1. The germline V gene has CDR1 MNHEY and CDR2 SMNVEV (reference sequence). The CDR3 loop spans 15 amino acids. V lost 4 bases, J lost 3 bases, and 6 bases stayed unmatched. The CDR3 here is CASSSQGVFNQPQHF. For the CDR3, the DNA is TGTGCCAGCAGTTCCCAGGGGGTTTTCAATCAGCCCCAGCATTTT.

J is TRBJ1-2 and V is TRBV6-4, with 7 bases aligning to TRBD1. V was pared by 6 bases and J by 8 bases, with 9 bases of the junction left unmatched. CDR1 is MRHNA and CDR2 is SNTAGT in the germline V gene. The CDR3 extends over 13 amino acids. This chain's CDR3 is CASSEGAGTGYTF. The CDR3 DNA reads as TGTGCCAGCAGCGAGGGGGCAGGGACGGGCTACACCTTC.

The chain combines TRBV19 with TRBJ1-1; no reliable D call. Trimming cost V 8 bases and J 0 bases, with 13 bases left between them. The length of the CDR3 is 14 residues. The germline gives CDR1 LNHDA, CDR2 SQIVND (reference sequence). CDR3 protein: CASGRPGLNTEAFF. The CDR3 nucleotides read TGTGCCAGTGGCCGGCCGGGTTTGAACACTGAAGCTTTCTTT.

The V gene is TRBV19, the J gene TRBJ2-3; a possible D gene is TRBD2 (6 bases). The CDR3 is made up of 17 amino acids. The germline gives CDR1 LNHDA, CDR2 SQIVND (reference sequence). Trimming cost V 6 bases and J 5 bases, with 24 bases left between them. The CDR3: CASRLSGRLGTGDTQYF. In nucleotides, the CDR3 is TGTGCCAGTAGATTATCCGGTAGACTAGGAACTGGAGATACGCAGTATTTT.

V usage is TRBV6-1 and J usage is TRBJ1-1; the D gene is possibly TRBD1 (6 bases). There are 16 residues in the CDR3. Deletions cut 4 bases from V and 0 bases from J, with 15 bases between. Germline assignment: CDR1 MNHNS and CDR2 SASEGT. CDR3 region: CASSGAPGQLNTEAFF. The CDR3 region has the DNA TGTGCCAGCAGTGGGGCCCCCGGACAGCTGAACACTGAAGCTTTCTTT.

Only one count was recorded for this clone. The chain employs TRBV11-2 and TRBJ2-3; 7 nucleotides line up with TRBD2. The V and J ends lost 0 bases and 0 bases, in that order; junction bases with no gene match: 12. The CDR3 sequence is 19 residues long. In germline, CDR1 is SGHAT, CDR2 FQNNGV. The CDR3 DNA follows: TGTGCCAGCAGCTTAGATTCAAGGGCTAGCGGATCTAGCACAGATACGCAGTATTTT. Translation: CASSLDSRASGSSTDTQYF.

This clone was seen only once. The chain joins TRBV2 to TRBJ1-4; unclear D gene. The CDR3 extends over 14 amino acids. V lost 4 bases and J 0 bases, leaving 6 bases between the germline ends. CDR1 SNHLY and CDR2 FYNNEI come from the germline V gene. The CDR3: CASSASSTNEKLFF. The CDR3 DNA follows: TGTGCCAGCAGTGCCAGTTCAACTAATGAAAAACTGTTTTTT.

This chain connects TRBV3-1 (or the pseudogene TRBV3-2) to TRBJ2-3; D might be TRBD2 (6 bases). There are 15 residues in the CDR3. Germline assignment: CDR1 LGHDT and CDR2 YNNKEL (reference sequence). V lost 0 bases, J lost 0 bases, and 7 bases lay in between. The CDR3 here is CASSQEAGSTDTQYF. DNA of the CDR3: TGTGCCAGCAGCCAAGAGGCGGGGAGCACAGATACGCAGTATTTT.

Comments on this clone: The identical CDR3 is also encoded by other nucleotide sequences in the sample. The J gene is TRBJ2-5, the V gene TRBV9, with D unclear. The V end lost 0 bases, the J end lost 3 bases, and 3 bases lay between the germline ends. The V gene's germline CDR1 is SGDLS and CDR2 YYNGEE. This CDR3 spans 12 amino acids. The CDR3 DNA reads as TGTGCCAGCAGCGTAGCTGAAGAGACCCAGTACTTC. Its translation is CASSVAEETQYF.

As for this clone: The junction shows a germline mismatch at one end, possibly a read error. The CDR3 region has the DNA TGTGCCATCAGTGGTGGGGACACGGCGGTATTC. Translating gives CAISGGDTAVF. J is TRBJ2-7 and V is TRBV10-3, with D tentatively TRBD1 (6 bases). Germline CDR1 is ENHRY and CDR2 is SYGVKD. This CDR3 has 11 amino acids.

This chain links TRBV23-1 with TRBJ1-1; D is unclear. TRBV23-1 is identified as an open reading frame with a role that is uncertain. V was cut by 7 bases and J by 7 bases, with 13 bases left in between. CDR3 length: 12 amino acids. This chain's CDR3 is CASTRPVFEAFF. CDR3 nucleotides: TGCGCCAGCACCCGCCCAGTGTTTGAAGCTTTCTTT.

The CDR3, as DNA: TGTGCCAGCACCTTACGTCCGGACAGTGAAGCTTTCTTT. Translation: CASTLRPDSEAFF. The chain combines TRBV28 with TRBJ1-1, with D possibly TRBD1 on 6 matching bases. CDR1 and CDR2 (germline): MDHEN, SYDVKM. This CDR3 is 13 amino acids long. Trimming shortened V by 7 bases and J by 7 bases, and 16 bases separated the two germline ends. The whole variable domain, filled in from reference TRBV28 and TRBJ1-1, reads DVKVTQSSRYLVKRTGEKVFLECVQDMDHENMFWYRQDPGLGLRLIYFSYDVKMKEKGDIPEGYSVSREKKERFSLILESASTNQTSMYLCASTLRPDSEAFFGQGTRLTVV.

The V and J genes are TRBV5-6 and TRBJ1-1; D gene ambiguous. V lost 4 bases and J lost 4, with 14 bases in between. The CDR3 consists of 14 residues. Germline lookup yields CDR1 SGHDT and CDR2 YYEEEE. The CDR3 DNA is TGTGCCAGCAGCCTCGGTGGGGAGGTCACTGAAGCTTTCTTT. Translating gives CASSLGGEVTEAFF.

This clone was counted a single time. The CDR3 loop is CASSPTEGTGGHGELFF. The DNA of the CDR3 is TGCGCCAGCAGCCCTACTGAGGGGACAGGGGGCCACGGGGAGCTGTTTTTT. The chain recombines TRBV5-1 with TRBJ2-2, with 12 bases aligning to TRBD1. There are 17 residues in the CDR3. Germline V gene sequence: CDR1 SGHRS, CDR2 YFSETQ. With 4 bases clipped from V and 7 bases from J, the junction kept 11 bases outside the gene matches.

The V call is TRBV12-5, the J call TRBJ1-2; TRBD1 is a possible D gene (5 bases). Trimming left V 6 bases short and J 5 bases short, with 22 bases between. This CDR3 has 16 residues. Per the germline V gene, CDR1 is LGHNT and CDR2 is FRNRAP. Here the CDR3 DNA reads TGTGCTAGTGGGGATGGCGAGACAGCGTTGATTTATGGCTACACCTTC. It is translated as CASGDGETALIYGYTF.

The chain combines TRBV27 with TRBJ1-2, with D possibly matching TRBD1 (6 bases). Trimming pared 6 bases from V and 9 bases from J, leaving 11 bases between. Germline CDR1 reads MNHEY; CDR2 reads SMNVEV (reference sequence). The CDR3 contains 11 residues. The CDR3 DNA reads TGTGCCAGCAGACACACAGGGAGCTACACCTTC. This gives the protein CASRHTGSYTF.

V usage is TRBV3-1 (or the pseudogene TRBV3-2) and J usage is TRBJ2-3; 7 nucleotides align to TRBD1. This CDR3 comprises 13 residues. Trimming removed 7 bases from V and 4 bases from J; junction bases left unmatched: 5. The germline gives CDR1 LGHDT, CDR2 YNNKEL (reference sequence). The CDR3 here is CASNPTGSDTQYF. The CDR3 DNA reads as TGTGCCAGCAACCCGACAGGGTCAGATACGCAGTATTTT.